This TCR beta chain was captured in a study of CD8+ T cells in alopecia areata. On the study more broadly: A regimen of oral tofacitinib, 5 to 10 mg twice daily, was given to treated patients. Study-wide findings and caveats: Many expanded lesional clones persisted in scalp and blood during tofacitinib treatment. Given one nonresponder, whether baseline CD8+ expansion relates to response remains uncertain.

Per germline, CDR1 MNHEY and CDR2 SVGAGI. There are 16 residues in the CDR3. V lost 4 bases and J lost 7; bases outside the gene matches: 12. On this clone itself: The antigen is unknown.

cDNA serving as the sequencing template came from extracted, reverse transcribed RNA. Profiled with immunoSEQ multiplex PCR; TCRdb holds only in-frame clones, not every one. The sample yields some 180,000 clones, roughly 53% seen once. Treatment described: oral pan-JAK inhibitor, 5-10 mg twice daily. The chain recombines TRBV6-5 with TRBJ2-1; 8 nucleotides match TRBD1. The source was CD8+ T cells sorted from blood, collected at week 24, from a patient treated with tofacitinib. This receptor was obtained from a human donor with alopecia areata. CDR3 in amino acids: CASSFPTLTGENEQFF. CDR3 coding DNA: TGTGCCAGCAGTTTCCCCACCCTGACAGGGGAAAATGAGCAGTTCTTC.